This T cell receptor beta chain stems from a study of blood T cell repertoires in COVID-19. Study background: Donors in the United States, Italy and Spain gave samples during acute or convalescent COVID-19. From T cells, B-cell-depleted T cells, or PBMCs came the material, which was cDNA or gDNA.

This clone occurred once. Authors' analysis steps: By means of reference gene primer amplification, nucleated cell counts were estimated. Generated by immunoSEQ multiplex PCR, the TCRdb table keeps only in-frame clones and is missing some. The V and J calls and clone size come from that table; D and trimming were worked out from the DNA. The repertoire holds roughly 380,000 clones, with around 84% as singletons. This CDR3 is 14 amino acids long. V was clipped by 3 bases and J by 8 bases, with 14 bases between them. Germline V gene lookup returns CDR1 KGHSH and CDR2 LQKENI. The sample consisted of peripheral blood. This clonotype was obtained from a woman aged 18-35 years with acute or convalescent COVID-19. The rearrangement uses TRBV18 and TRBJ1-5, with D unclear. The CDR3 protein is CASSPSDGMEPQHF. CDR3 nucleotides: TGTGCCAGCTCACCTTCGGACGGGATGGAGCCCCAGCATTTT.